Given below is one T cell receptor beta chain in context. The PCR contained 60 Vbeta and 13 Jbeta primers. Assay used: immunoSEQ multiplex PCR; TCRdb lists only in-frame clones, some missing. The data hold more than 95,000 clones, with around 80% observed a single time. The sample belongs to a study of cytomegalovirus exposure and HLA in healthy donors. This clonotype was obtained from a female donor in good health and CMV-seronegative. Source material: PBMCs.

CDR3 DNA sequence: TGTGCCAGCAGCCCCGGGACACGTGAAGGCTACACCTTC. It is translated as CASSPGTREGYTF. This chain uses TRBV11-2 with TRBJ1-2; possible D gene TRBD1, 6 bases. V was trimmed by 5 bases and J by 8 bases, leaving 15 bases between them. There are 13 residues in the CDR3. CDR1 and CDR2 (germline): SGHAT, FQNNGV.